Each of the 25 T cell receptor beta chains below was sequenced from the same sample in a study of T cells after yellow fever vaccination. In TCRdb, the 5' RACE reads were re-called with MiXCR into one record per CDR3 protein. In the table there are about 340,000 distinct CDR3 sequences, 3.5% to 4.5% of which are singletons. The source material was PBMCs, sampled 5 days after the yellow fever booster vaccination. Receptors were obtained from a young man who received the YFV17D yellow fever vaccine.

The V and J genes are TRBV7-8 and TRBJ2-7, with D perhaps being TRBD1 or TRBD2 (5 bases each). Per the germline V gene, CDR1 is SGHVS and CDR2 is FQNEAQ. The V gene lost 2 bases and the J gene lost 9 bases, with 20 bases spanning the gap. The CDR3 sequence is 15 residues long. CDR3 region: CASSLQGPSSSRQYV. The DNA for the CDR3 is TGTGCCAGCAGCTTACAGGGACCAAGTTCGAGTCGGCAGTACGTC.

This clonotype appeared a few times. This chain joins TRBV19 and TRBJ1-1; TRBD1 might be the D (5 bases). The CDR3 runs 15 residues. Germline assignment: CDR1 LNHDA and CDR2 SQIVND (reference sequence). Trimming pared 6 bases from V and 4 bases from J, leaving 18 bases between. CDR3 loop: CASRRHTAGGTEAFF. CDR3 in DNA: TGTGCCAGTAGACGTCACACGGCGGGGGGCACTGAAGCTTTCTTT.

This clonotype was detected only a few times. The V gene is TRBV19, the J gene TRBJ2-7; perhaps D is TRBD1 or TRBD2 (5 bases each). In germline, CDR1 is LNHDA, CDR2 SQIVND (reference sequence). The CDR3 has 13 residues. Trimming left V 7 bases short and J 0 bases short, with 10 bases between. CDR3 nucleotide sequence: TGTGCCAGTAATGGGGGAAACTCCTACGAGCAGTACTTC. Residues: CASNGGNSYEQYF.

Only a few counts were recorded for this clonotype. The junction and the germline gene differ at one end; a read error may be behind it. The J gene is TRBJ1-1, the V gene TRBV24-1, with 7 nucleotides matching TRBD1. Germline lookup yields CDR1 KGHDR and CDR2 SFDVKD. The CDR3 is 14 amino acids. Here the CDR3 reads CATRAGTENTEAFF. The CDR3 bases are TGTGCCACCCGTGCCGGGACAGAGAACACTGAAGCCTTCTTT.

J is TRBJ2-5 and V is TRBV28; TRBD1 matches 7 bases. CDR1 is MDHEN and CDR2 is SYDVKM in the germline V gene. V gave up 5 bases and J gave up 2 bases; unmatched junction bases: 8. The CDR3 is 15 amino acids. CDR3 loop: CASSPGGQPQETQYF. The CDR3, as DNA: TGTGCCAGCAGTCCTGGGGGACAGCCACAAGAGACCCAGTACTTC.

CDR3 sequence reads: CASSFFASGGLQETQYF. The CDR3 bases are TGCGCCAGCAGCTTTTTCGCTAGCGGGGGTCTACAAGAGACCCAGTACTTC. This chain joins TRBV5-1 and TRBJ2-5, with 10 bases lining up with TRBD2. The CDR3 extends over 17 amino acids. CDR1 is SGHRS and CDR2 is YFSETQ in the germline V gene. V was clipped by 2 bases and J by 2 bases; unmatched bases: 9.

On this clonotype: This may be a read error, as it is one base from a much larger clone. The V gene is TRBV6-2 or TRBV6-3, the J gene TRBJ2-5; D may match TRBD1 or TRBD2 (6 bases each). V was shortened by 2 bases and J by 4 bases, with 11 bases between the two germline ends. The length of the CDR3 is 14 residues. Germline CDR1 is MNHEY and CDR2 is SVGEGT. CDR3 residues: CASSYNGGRETQYF. The CDR3 bases are TGTGCCAGCAGTTACAACGGGGGCAGAGAGACCCAGTACTTC.

This clonotype was observed many times. Relative to the germline gene, one junction end is altered; a read error may explain this. The gene calls are TRBV12-3 or TRBV12-4 and TRBJ1-3, with D possibly being TRBD1 (6 bases). The CDR3 totals 16 residues. The CDR3 DNA follows: TGTGCCAGCAGTTTAAGGGGGGCACGGGTTGGAAACACCACATATTTT. Translated: CASSLRGARVGNTTYF.

The V gene is TRBV18, the J gene TRBJ2-5; maybe TRBD2 (5 bases). The CDR3 loop spans 16 amino acids. CDR1 and CDR2 from the germline V gene are KGHSH and LQKENI. V was shortened by 0 bases and J by 1 base, with 12 bases between the two germline ends. As DNA, the CDR3 is TGTGCCAGCTCACCACCGGGCGTGGGGAGCCAAGAGACCCAGTACTTC. Translation gives CASSPPGVGSQETQYF.

This clonotype was counted many times. The rearrangement links TRBV10-3 to TRBJ2-7, with D hard to call. The germline V and J ends were trimmed by 0 bases and 4 bases, with 4 bases remaining between them. This CDR3 comprises 12 residues. The germline V gene encodes CDR1 ENHRY and CDR2 SYGVKD. The CDR3 region is CAISESSYEQYF. The CDR3 DNA reads as TGTGCCATCAGTGAGTCGAGTTACGAGCAGTACTTC.

The genes are TRBV20-1 and TRBJ2-1; 8 bases align to TRBD1. The CDR3 covers 14 residues. Germline values: CDR1 DFQATT, CDR2 SNEGSKA (reference sequence). Trimming cost V 5 bases and J 0 bases; bases outside gene matches: 3. The CDR3: CSASGQVSYNEQFF. The CDR3 nucleotides are TGCAGTGCTTCGGGACAGGTCTCCTACAATGAGCAGTTCTTC.

In this sample, this clonotype turned up a few times. This chain uses TRBV19 with TRBJ1-2; no clear D. This CDR3 spans 13 amino acids. The V and J ends lost 3 bases and 6 bases respectively, with 11 bases between them. CDR1 is LNHDA and CDR2 is SQIVND in the germline V gene (reference sequence). The DNA for the CDR3 is TGTGCCAGTAGTATTTCCACCGCCCATGGCTACACCTTC. Its translation: CASSISTAHGYTF.

The table lists this clonotype with a few counts. This chain connects TRBV20-1 to TRBJ2-3, with TRBD1 matching 8 bases. Per the germline V gene, CDR1 is DFQATT and CDR2 is SNEGSKA (reference sequence). The CDR3 runs to 11 residues. The V gene end was trimmed by 8 bases and the J gene end by 9 bases; junction bases not matched to a gene: 7. The CDR3 region is CSQRQGPTQYF. CDR3 in DNA: TGCAGTCAACGACAGGGGCCGACGCAGTATTTT.

The sample holds many counts of this clonotype. The rearrangement uses TRBV20-1 and TRBJ2-3; TRBD2 agrees at 9 bases. The CDR3 spans 16 residues. CDR1 is DFQATT and CDR2 is SNEGSKA in the germline V gene (reference sequence). Unmatched junction bases numbered 6, after V lost 0 bases and J lost 2 bases. CDR3 residues: CSARDFRLAATDTQYF. DNA of the CDR3: TGCAGTGCTAGAGATTTCAGACTAGCGGCCACAGATACGCAGTATTTT.

This clonotype came up a few times. The chain combines TRBV6-2 or TRBV6-3 with TRBJ1-5; TRBD1 is a possible D gene (5 bases). V was shortened by 6 bases and J by 3 bases, with 12 bases between the two germline ends. The CDR3 length is 14 residues. The germline V gene encodes CDR1 MNHEY and CDR2 SVGEGT. DNA for the CDR3: TGTGCCAGCAGCCCTGGACACCACAATCAGCCCCAGCATTTT. Protein product: CASSPGHHNQPQHF.

This clonotype was seen a few times. This chain's CDR3 is CASSLVLAGASDTQYF. The CDR3 region has the DNA TGTGCCAGCAGCTTAGTACTAGCGGGGGCCTCAGATACGCAGTATTTT. This chain joins TRBV11-1 and TRBJ2-3, with 11 positions matching TRBD2. The trim removed 1 base at V and 4 bases at J, leaving 4 bases unmatched. This CDR3 comprises 16 residues. The germline V gene has CDR1 SGHAT and CDR2 FQDESV (reference sequence). Full variable domain (missing parts from reference TRBV11-1 and TRBJ2-3): EAEVAQSPRYKITEKSQAVAFWCDPISGHATLYWYRQILGQGPELLVQFQDESVVDDSQLPKDRFSAERLKGVDSTLKIQPAELGDSAMYLCASSLVLAGASDTQYFGPGTRLTVL.

The V call is TRBV29-1, the J call TRBJ2-3, with a weak D call TRBD2 (6 bases). This CDR3 contains 14 residues. The germline V gene encodes CDR1 SQVTM and CDR2 ANQGSEA. The V end was cut by 6 bases, the J end by 0 bases, with 13 bases between. This CDR3 reads CSVGTLISTDTQYF. For the CDR3, the DNA is TGCAGCGTGGGGACTCTAATAAGCACAGATACGCAGTATTTT.

This clonotype has just a few counts. The chain uses TRBV12-3 or TRBV12-4 and TRBJ1-6; 8 bases fit TRBD1. The CDR3 is 15 residues long. Losses at the gene ends were 5 bases for V and 7 bases for J; bases not matched to a gene: 7. This CDR3 is CASSARTGLNSPLHF. The CDR3 nucleotides read TGTGCCAGCAGTGCAAGGACAGGGCTGAATTCACCCCTCCACTTT.

This clonotype was seen ten or more times. The CDR3 spells CSARDGQGLQETQYF. The CDR3 DNA reads as TGCAGTGCTAGAGACGGACAGGGTCTCCAAGAGACCCAGTACTTC. The J gene is TRBJ2-5, the V gene TRBV20-1; 8 bases map to TRBD1. The junction had 4 bases not matched to a gene; V was cut back by 0 bases and J by 1 base. The germline V gene has CDR1 DFQATT and CDR2 SNEGSKA (reference sequence). The CDR3 loop spans 15 amino acids.

This clonotype was counted a few times. The CDR3 DNA reads as TGTGCCAGCAGCTTGTCCCTTGATGAAAAACTGTTTTTT. Encoded protein: CASSLSLDEKLFF. The gene calls are TRBV7-2 and TRBJ1-4; D remains ambiguous. Germline lookup yields CDR1 SGHTA and CDR2 FQGNSA. The ends were cut back, 3 bases at V and 6 bases at J, with 8 bases in the middle. This CDR3 has 13 amino acids.

There are a few counts of this clonotype. DNA for the CDR3: TGTGCCAGCAGCTTTCGTGGGCCTGCCTGGGAGACCCAGTACTTC. This gives the protein CASSFRGPAWETQYF. The chain carries TRBV13 and TRBJ2-5, with no clear D. Trimming pared 3 bases from V and 5 bases from J, leaving 16 bases between. Per the germline V gene, CDR1 is PRHDT and CDR2 is FYEKMQ (reference sequence). The CDR3 sequence is 15 residues long. The full variable domain, its missing parts supplied by reference TRBV13 and TRBJ2-5, is AAGVIQSPRHLIKEKRETATLKCYPIPRHDTVYWYQQGPGQDPQFLISFYEKMQSDKGSIPDRFSAQQFSDYHSELNMSSLELGDSALYFCASSFRGPAWETQYFGPGTRLLVL.

This clonotype was detected a few times. The V and J genes are TRBV9 and TRBJ2-7, with D possibly being TRBD1 or TRBD2 (5 bases each). The CDR3 sequence is 13 residues long. V lost 4 bases and J lost 7, with 15 bases in between. Germline V gives CDR1 SGDLS, CDR2 YYNGEE. The CDR3 coding sequence is TGTGCCAGCAGCCTTATGGGGGATAGGGAGCAGTACTTC. Its protein product is CASSLMGDREQYF.

DNA for the CDR3: TGTGCCAGCAGTCTCAGAGGCCAGTCCTACGAGCAGTACGTC. Its translation is CASSLRGQSYEQYV. The chain recombines TRBV12-3 or TRBV12-4 with TRBJ2-7; D ambiguous. The ends were cut back, 5 bases at V and 1 base at J, with 12 bases in the middle. The CDR3 is made up of 14 amino acids.

A remark on this clonotype: Given a much more abundant clone one base away, this may be a read error. The J gene is TRBJ1-1, the V gene TRBV7-2; D is undetermined. The CDR3 loop spans 16 amino acids. From germline, CDR1 is SGHTA and CDR2 FQGNSA. V lost 2 bases and J lost 6, with 19 bases in between. In DNA form, the CDR3 reads TGTGCCAGCAGCTTACTCTCGTCCGGAATGAGGGCTGAAGCTTTCTTT. Protein sequence: CASSLLSSGMRAEAFF.

This clonotype was observed at least ten times. Here the CDR3 reads CATSRWVVGTEAFF. The CDR3, as DNA: TGTGCCACCAGCAGGTGGGTAGTGGGCACTGAAGCTTTCTTT. The chain recombines TRBV15 with TRBJ1-1; D remains unclear. CDR3 length: 14 residues. V lost 3 bases, J lost 4 bases, and 12 bases lay in between. Germline assignment: CDR1 LNHNV and CDR2 YYDKDF (reference sequence).